Following are 30 T cell receptor beta chains from one sample sequenced in a study of technical replicates of blood from a few donors. Repertoires were generated with immunoSEQ multiplex PCR, while TCRdb's copy carries only in-frame clones and drops some. The repertoire consists of fewer than 95,000 clones, with around 94% occurring once and the leading ten covering around 0.25%. The source material was T cells isolated from PBMCs. The receptors here all came from a human donor in good health.

V gene TRBV11-1 combines with J gene TRBJ1-5; 7 positions match TRBD1. The CDR3 is 14 residues long. J lost 3 bases, V lost 5 bases, and 4 bases had no gene match. Germline assignment: CDR1 SGHAT and CDR2 FQDESV (reference sequence). The CDR3 sequence: CASSQGQDNQPQHF. DNA of the CDR3: TGTGCCAGCAGCCAAGGACAGGACAATCAGCCCCAGCATTTT.

V and J are TRBV5-1 and TRBJ2-2, with D possibly TRBD1 on 5 matching bases. V was trimmed by 5 bases and J by 5 bases, leaving 25 bases between them. The CDR3 consists of 18 residues. Germline CDR1 SGHRS, CDR2 YFSETQ. CDR3 sequence (DNA): TGCGCCAGCAGAGTTGCGTTTGTTGGGCGGACAAGGACCGGGGAGCTGTTTTTT. It is translated as CASRVAFVGRTRTGELFF.

The chain combines TRBV29-1 with TRBJ2-3; D might be TRBD2 (5 bases). This CDR3 has 14 amino acids. Per germline, CDR1 SQVTM and CDR2 ANQGSEA. The ends were cut back, 6 bases at V and 0 bases at J, with 13 bases in the middle. The CDR3 nucleotides read TGCAGCGTCGGAGCGGACGGTAGCACAGATACGCAGTATTTT. This translates into CSVGADGSTDTQYF.

V gene TRBV19 combines with J gene TRBJ2-2, with D maybe TRBD1 (5 bases). This CDR3 has 18 amino acids. Germline loops: CDR1 LNHDA, CDR2 SQIVND (reference sequence). The ends were cut back, 8 bases at V and 5 bases at J, with 27 bases in the middle. This chain's CDR3 is CASLEIGPWGIGTGELFF. Here the CDR3 DNA reads TGTGCCAGTCTTGAAATCGGGCCGTGGGGCATAGGGACCGGGGAGCTGTTTTTT.

The chain links TRBV11-2 to TRBJ2-6, with a tentative D call TRBD1 (6 bases). V was shortened by 5 bases and J by 11 bases, with 16 bases between the two germline ends. In germline, CDR1 is SGHAT, CDR2 FQNNGV. The CDR3 loop spans 14 amino acids. CDR3 coding DNA: TGTGCCAGCAGCCCACGCTGGACAGCCGACGTCCTGACTTTC. This sequence encodes CASSPRWTADVLTF. The variable domain in full, completed from reference TRBV11-2 and TRBJ2-6, reads EAGVAQSPRYKIIEKRQSVAFWCNPISGHATLYWYQQILGQGPKLLIQFQNNGVVDDSQLPKDRFSAERLKGVDSTLKIQPAKLEDSAVYLCASSPRWTADVLTFGAGSRLTVL.

V and J are TRBV15 and TRBJ2-3; D is possibly TRBD1 (5 bases). The V gene's germline CDR1 is LNHNV and CDR2 YYDKDF (reference sequence). This CDR3 spans 17 amino acids. Trimming removed 3 bases from V and 2 bases from J, with 18 bases in between. Written as DNA, the CDR3 is TGTGCCACCAGCAGTGACAGAGTAGCATGGTCCACAGATACGCAGTATTTT. Protein: CATSSDRVAWSTDTQYF.

V usage is TRBV6-1 and J usage is TRBJ1-6; 9 bases fit TRBD1. CDR3 size: 18 residues. V lost 4 bases, J lost 2 bases, and 9 bases stayed unmatched. Per the germline V gene, CDR1 is MNHNS and CDR2 is SASEGT. For the CDR3, the DNA is TGTGCCAGCAGTGGACGAACAGGGGGCAGTACCTATAATTCACCCCTCCACTTT. Translation: CASSGRTGGSTYNSPLHF.

This chain joins TRBV9 and TRBJ1-1, with 7 bases lining up with TRBD1. Per germline, CDR1 SGDLS and CDR2 YYNGEE. The CDR3 is 17 amino acids. The J segment lost 0 bases and the V segment lost 0 bases, leaving 8 bases of the junction unmatched. The CDR3 DNA sequence: TGTGCCAGCAGCGTAGGTTCCGGGACAGCACTGAACACTGAAGCTTTCTTT. This encodes CASSVGSGTALNTEAFF.

This chain joins TRBV28 and TRBJ2-7, with TRBD2 as a possible D gene (7 bases). V lost 11 bases to trimming and J lost 1 base, with 18 bases between them. This CDR3 has 14 amino acids. The germline gives CDR1 MDHEN, CDR2 SYDVKM. The CDR3: CAAGEGGGSYEQYF. In DNA, the CDR3 is TGTGCCGCAGGAGAGGGGGGGGGTTCCTACGAGCAGTACTTC.

This clone was detected only a few times. In DNA, the CDR3 is TGCGCCAGCAGCCAAGAGCAAGGGGGCGGCTATGGCTACACCTTC. Translated: CASSQEQGGGYGYTF. The rearrangement uses TRBV4-1 and TRBJ1-2; 7 bases line up with TRBD1. The ends lost 0 bases at V and 4 bases at J; junction bases unmatched: 5. The CDR3 loop spans 15 amino acids. CDR1 MGHRA and CDR2 YSYEKL come from the germline V gene.

This clone was observed once. The chain combines TRBV6-6 with TRBJ2-2; TRBD2 aligns across 7 bases. V lost 8 bases and J lost 4; bases outside the gene matches: 13. Germline V gives CDR1 MNHNY, CDR2 SVGAGI (reference sequence). CDR3 length: 16 amino acids. CDR3 in amino acids: CASRALGLAATGELFF. The CDR3 DNA is TGTGCCAGCCGCGCACTTGGGCTAGCGGCCACCGGGGAGCTGTTTTTT.

This sequence joins TRBV7-9 and TRBJ2-3, with D maybe TRBD1 (6 bases). Germline lookup yields CDR1 SEHNR and CDR2 FQNEAQ (reference sequence). CDR3 length: 13 residues. The V end lost 7 bases, the J end lost 6 bases, and 14 bases lay between the germline ends. CDR3 sequence (DNA): TGTGCCAGCACCCCACAGGGAAGGGATACGCAGTATTTT. Translating it yields CASTPQGRDTQYF.

The chain is built from TRBV5-4 and TRBJ1-1; TRBD1 matches 10 bases. Looked up from germline, CDR1 is SGHNT and CDR2 is YYREEE (reference sequence). CDR3 length equals 15 residues. With 3 bases clipped from V and 4 bases from J, the junction kept 6 bases outside the gene matches. The CDR3 DNA follows: TGTGCCAGCAGCTACCGGGACAGGGGCCCCACTGAAGCTTTCTTT. Its protein is CASSYRDRGPTEAFF. The whole variable domain, remainder taken from reference TRBV5-4 and TRBJ1-1, is ETGVTQSPTHLIKTRGQQVTLRCSSQSGHNTVSWYQQALGQGPQFIFQYYREEENGRGNFPPRFSGLQFPNYSSELNVNALELDDSALYLCASSYRDRGPTEAFFGQGTRLTVV.

This sequence joins TRBV10-2 and TRBJ1-2; the match to TRBD1 covers 8 bases. The CDR3 is 13 amino acids. V lost 2 bases and J lost 4; bases outside the gene matches: 0. In germline, CDR1 is WSHSY, CDR2 SAAADI. The CDR3 region is CASSEQGAYGYTF. Written as DNA, the CDR3 is TGCGCCAGCAGTGAGCAGGGGGCCTATGGCTACACCTTC.

The V call is TRBV14, the J call TRBJ1-1, with 7 bases aligning to TRBD1. This CDR3 is built from 16 residues. CDR1 and CDR2 from the germline V gene are SGHDN and FVKESK. V lost 4 bases to trimming and J lost 0 bases; unmatched junction nucleotides: 8. The CDR3 DNA sequence: TGTGCCAGCAGCCCACCCGGGACAGTTATGAACACTGAAGCTTTCTTT. Translated: CASSPPGTVMNTEAFF.

The V call is TRBV19, the J call TRBJ1-2; D gene ambiguous. The CDR3 is made up of 16 amino acids. Germline CDR1 and CDR2: LNHDA and SQIVND (reference sequence). The V gene lost 4 bases and the J gene lost 3 bases, with 18 bases spanning the gap. The CDR3: CASSTLPTGDDYGYTF. The DNA for the CDR3 is TGTGCCAGTAGTACCCTCCCGACGGGAGATGACTATGGCTACACCTTC.

The chain couples TRBV5-6 to TRBJ2-7; 9 positions agree with TRBD2. The V gene end was trimmed by 1 base and the J gene end by 5 bases; junction bases not matched to a gene: 10. The CDR3 spans 16 residues. CDR1 and CDR2 (germline): SGHDT, YYEEEE. The chain's CDR3 is CASSLIGGPSGNEQYF. CDR3 DNA: TGTGCCAGCAGCTTGATCGGTGGGCCTAGCGGGAACGAGCAGTACTTC.

The chain joins TRBV7-2 to TRBJ2-7; D is ambiguous. This CDR3 contains 11 residues. The germline V gene has CDR1 SGHTA and CDR2 FQGNSA. The V and J ends lost 6 bases and 3 bases respectively, with 6 bases between them. CDR3 residues: CASSLNYEQYF. CDR3 coding DNA: TGTGCCAGCAGTCTTAACTACGAGCAGTACTTC.

The chain recombines TRBV2 with TRBJ1-3; 9 nucleotides agree with TRBD1. This CDR3 is 16 amino acids long. From germline, CDR1 is SNHLY and CDR2 FYNNEI. The J segment lost 3 bases and the V segment lost 1 base, leaving 4 bases of the junction unmatched. The CDR3 loop is CASSEDGDRVGNTIYF. The CDR3 DNA follows: TGTGCCAGCAGTGAAGACGGGGACAGGGTTGGAAACACCATATATTTT.

The V call is TRBV28, the J call TRBJ1-1, with D perhaps TRBD1 (6 bases). V gave up 5 bases and J gave up 9 bases, with 19 bases separating them. This CDR3 has 14 residues. CDR1 MDHEN and CDR2 SYDVKM come from the germline V gene. CDR3 DNA: TGTGCCAGCAGTCTCCGGGGGGCGGCCAGGAAAGCTTTCTTT. Translation gives CASSLRGAARKAFF.

The chain recombines TRBV4-1 with TRBJ1-1, with unresolved D. Germline V lookup: CDR1 MGHRA, CDR2 YSYEKL. This CDR3 has 14 amino acids. V dropped 3 bases and J dropped 0 bases, with 8 bases sitting between them. CDR3 bases: TGCGCCAGCAGCCATGTCGCGGTGAACACTGAAGCTTTCTTT. It specifies CASSHVAVNTEAFF.

V usage is TRBV5-1 and J usage is TRBJ2-2; possible D gene TRBD2, 5 bases. Germline assignment: CDR1 SGHRS and CDR2 YFSETQ. With 4 bases removed from V and 6 bases from J, the gap between germline ends came to 16 bases. This CDR3 contains 15 residues. The CDR3 coding sequence is TGCGCCAGCAGCCCGGTCGGGGTGTCGTCCGGGGAGCTGTTTTTT. Its translation is CASSPVGVSSGELFF.

V is TRBV19 and J is TRBJ1-2; D not resolved. Germline loops: CDR1 LNHDA, CDR2 SQIVND (reference sequence). This CDR3 is built from 14 residues. The germline V and J ends were trimmed by 7 bases and 3 bases, with 15 bases remaining between them. The CDR3 reads CASIDWRTDYGYTF. CDR3 DNA sequence: TGTGCCAGTATAGACTGGAGAACCGACTATGGCTACACCTTC.

The chain links TRBV7-9 to TRBJ2-7; D may be TRBD1 (6 bases). With 4 bases removed from V and 2 bases from J, the gap between germline ends came to 15 bases. Germline CDR1 and CDR2: SEHNR and FQNEAQ (reference sequence). The CDR3 length is 15 residues. CDR3 nucleotides: TGTGCCAGCAGCTCACTCGGGACACTTACCTACGAGCAGTACTTC. It is translated as CASSSLGTLTYEQYF.

V is TRBV4-1 and J is TRBJ2-5, with 7 nucleotides matching TRBD1. The junction had 7 bases not matched to a gene; V was cut back by 1 base and J by 5 bases. There are 15 residues in the CDR3. CDR1 is MGHRA, CDR2 YSYEKL, per germline. The CDR3 nucleotides are TGCGCCAGCAGCCAAGTTTCGATAGGGGGCGAGACCCAGTACTTC. Residues: CASSQVSIGGETQYF.

The rearrangement links TRBV10-1 to TRBJ2-1; maybe TRBD2 (5 bases). This CDR3 contains 15 residues. The V end was cut by 6 bases, the J end by 5 bases, with 17 bases between. CDR1 WNHNN and CDR2 SYGVQD come from the germline V gene (reference sequence). The CDR3 DNA sequence: TGCGCCAGCAGGGCCAATCTGGACTTCGACAATGAGCAGTTCTTC. It yields the protein CASRANLDFDNEQFF.

J is TRBJ2-7 and V is TRBV5-4, with D perhaps TRBD2 (5 bases). Germline-derived CDR1 and CDR2 are SGHNT and YYREEE (reference sequence). The CDR3 covers 13 residues. V dropped 4 bases and J dropped 4 bases, with 12 bases sitting between them. The CDR3: CASSRGDQYEQYF. The DNA of the CDR3 is TGTGCCAGCAGCCGGGGAGACCAGTACGAGCAGTACTTC.

The chain joins TRBV23-1 to TRBJ1-2; no reliable D call. TRBV23-1 is known as an ORF, though its function is uncertain. The CDR3 is 13 residues long. The germline V and J ends were trimmed by 4 bases and 0 bases, with 6 bases remaining between them. Here the CDR3 DNA reads TGCGCCAGCAGTCGGCCAGCTAACTATGGCTACACCTTC. It yields the protein CASSRPANYGYTF.

The chain recombines TRBV27 with TRBJ1-1, with 7 bases matching TRBD1. The junction had 5 bases not matched to a gene; V was cut back by 7 bases and J by 3 bases. In germline, CDR1 is MNHEY, CDR2 SMNVEV (reference sequence). The CDR3 is 13 amino acids. The DNA of the CDR3 is TGTGCCAGCATTGGACAGGACTACACTGAAGCTTTCTTT. It yields the protein CASIGQDYTEAFF.

The chain couples TRBV7-9 to TRBJ2-5; 13 nucleotides agree with TRBD2. With 5 bases clipped from V and 1 base from J, the junction kept 4 bases outside the gene matches. Germline CDR1 reads SEHNR; CDR2 reads FQNEAQ (reference sequence). The CDR3 runs 16 residues. The CDR3 reads CASSPRTSGGQETQYF. The CDR3 DNA is TGTGCCAGCAGCCCCCGGACTAGCGGGGGCCAAGAGACCCAGTACTTC.